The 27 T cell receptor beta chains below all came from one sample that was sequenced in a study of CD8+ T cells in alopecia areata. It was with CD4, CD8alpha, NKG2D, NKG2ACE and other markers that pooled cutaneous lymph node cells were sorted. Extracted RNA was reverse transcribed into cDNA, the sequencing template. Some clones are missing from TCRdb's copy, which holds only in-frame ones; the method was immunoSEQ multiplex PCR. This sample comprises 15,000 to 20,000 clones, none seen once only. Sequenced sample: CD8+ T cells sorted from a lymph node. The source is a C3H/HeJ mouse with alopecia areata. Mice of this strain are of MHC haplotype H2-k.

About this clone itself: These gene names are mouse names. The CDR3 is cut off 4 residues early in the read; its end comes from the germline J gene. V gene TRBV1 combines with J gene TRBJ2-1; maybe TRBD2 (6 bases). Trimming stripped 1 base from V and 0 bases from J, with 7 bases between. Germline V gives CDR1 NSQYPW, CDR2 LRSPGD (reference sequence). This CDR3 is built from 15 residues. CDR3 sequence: CTCSAVGDNYAEQFF. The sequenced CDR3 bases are TGCACCTGCAGTGCAGTGGGGGATAACTATGCT.

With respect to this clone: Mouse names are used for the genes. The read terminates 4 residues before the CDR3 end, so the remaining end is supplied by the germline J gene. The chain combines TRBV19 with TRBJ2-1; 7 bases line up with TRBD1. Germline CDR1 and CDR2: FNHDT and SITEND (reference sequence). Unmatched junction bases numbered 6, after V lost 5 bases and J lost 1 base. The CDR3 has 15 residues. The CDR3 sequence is CASSPPGQNYAEQFF. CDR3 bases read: TGTGCCAGCAGCCCTCCGGGACAGAACTATGCT.

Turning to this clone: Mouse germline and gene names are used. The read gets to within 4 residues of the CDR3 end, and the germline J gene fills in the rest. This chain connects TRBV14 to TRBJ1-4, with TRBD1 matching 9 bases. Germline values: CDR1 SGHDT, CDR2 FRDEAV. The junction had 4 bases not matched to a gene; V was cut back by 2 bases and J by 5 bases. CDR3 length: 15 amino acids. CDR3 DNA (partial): TGTGCCAGCAGTTTTTGGGACAGGGAGAACGAA. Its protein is CASSFWDRENE. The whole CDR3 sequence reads CASSFWDRENERLFF.

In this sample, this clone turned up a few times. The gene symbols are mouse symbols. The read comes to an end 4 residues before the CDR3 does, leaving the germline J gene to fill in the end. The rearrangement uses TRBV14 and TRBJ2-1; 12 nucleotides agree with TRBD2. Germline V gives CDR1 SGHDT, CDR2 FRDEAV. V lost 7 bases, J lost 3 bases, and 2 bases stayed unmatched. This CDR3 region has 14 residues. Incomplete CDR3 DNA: TGTGCCAGCTGGGACTGGGGGGCCTATGCT. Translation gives CASWDWGAYA. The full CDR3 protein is CASWDWGAYAEQFF. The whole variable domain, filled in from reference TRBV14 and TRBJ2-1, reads EAGVTQSPRYAVLQEGQAVSFWCDPISGHDTLYWYQQPRDQGPQLLVYFRDEAVIDNSQLPSDRFSAVRPKGTNSTLKIQSAKQGDTATYLCASWDWGAYAEQFFGPGTRLTVL.

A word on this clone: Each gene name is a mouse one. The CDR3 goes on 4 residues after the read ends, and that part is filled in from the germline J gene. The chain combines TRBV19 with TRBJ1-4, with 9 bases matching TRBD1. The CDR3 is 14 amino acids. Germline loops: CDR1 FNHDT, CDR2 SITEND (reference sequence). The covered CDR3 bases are TGTGCCAGCAGGTCCGGGACAGGGAGCGAA. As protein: CASRSGTGSE. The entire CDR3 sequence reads CASRSGTGSERLFF.

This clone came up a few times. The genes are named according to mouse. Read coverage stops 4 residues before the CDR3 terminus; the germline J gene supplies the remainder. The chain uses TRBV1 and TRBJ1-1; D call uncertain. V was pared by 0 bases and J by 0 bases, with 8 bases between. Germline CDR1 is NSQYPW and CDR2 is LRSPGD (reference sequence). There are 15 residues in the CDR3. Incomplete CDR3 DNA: TGCACCTGCAGTGCAGATCCGTCTGCAAACACA. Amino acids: CTCSADPSANT. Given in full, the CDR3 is CTCSADPSANTEVFF. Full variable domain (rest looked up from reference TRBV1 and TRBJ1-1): VTLLEQNPRWRLVPRGQAVNLRCILKNSQYPWMSWYQQDLQKQLQWLFTLRSPGDKEVKSLPGADYLATRVTDTELRLQVANMSQGRTLYCTCSADPSANTEVFFGKGTRLTVV.

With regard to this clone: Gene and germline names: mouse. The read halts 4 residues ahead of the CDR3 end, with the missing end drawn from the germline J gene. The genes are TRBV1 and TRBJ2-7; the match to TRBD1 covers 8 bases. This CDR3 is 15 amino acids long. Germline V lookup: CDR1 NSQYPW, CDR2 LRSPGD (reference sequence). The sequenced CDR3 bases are TGCACCTGCAGTGCAGACTCGGGACAGGAATAT. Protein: CTCSADSGQEY. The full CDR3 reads CTCSADSGQEYEQYF.

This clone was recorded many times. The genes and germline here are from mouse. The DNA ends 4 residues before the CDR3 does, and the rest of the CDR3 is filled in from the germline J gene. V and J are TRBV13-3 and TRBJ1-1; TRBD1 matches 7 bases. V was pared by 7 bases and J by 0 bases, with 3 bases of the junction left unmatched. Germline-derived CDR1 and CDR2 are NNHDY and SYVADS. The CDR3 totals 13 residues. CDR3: CASPGQTNTEVFF. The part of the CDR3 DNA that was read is TGTGCCAGCCCGGGACAGACAAACACA.

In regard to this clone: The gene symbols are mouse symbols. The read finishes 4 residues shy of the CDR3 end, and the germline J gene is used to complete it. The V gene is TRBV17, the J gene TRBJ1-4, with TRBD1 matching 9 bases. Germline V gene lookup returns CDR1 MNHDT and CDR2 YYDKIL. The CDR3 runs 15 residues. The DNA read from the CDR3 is TGTGCTAGCAGTAGCAGACAGGGGGGGGTCGAA. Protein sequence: CASSSRQGGVE. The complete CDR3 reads CASSSRQGGVERLFF. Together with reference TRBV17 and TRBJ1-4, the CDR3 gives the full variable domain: DTTVKQNPRYKLARVGKPVNLICSQTMNHDTMYWYQKKPNQAPKLLLFYYDKILNREADTFEKFQSSRPNNSFCSLYIGSAGLEYSAMYLCASSSRQGGVERLFFGHGTKLSVL.

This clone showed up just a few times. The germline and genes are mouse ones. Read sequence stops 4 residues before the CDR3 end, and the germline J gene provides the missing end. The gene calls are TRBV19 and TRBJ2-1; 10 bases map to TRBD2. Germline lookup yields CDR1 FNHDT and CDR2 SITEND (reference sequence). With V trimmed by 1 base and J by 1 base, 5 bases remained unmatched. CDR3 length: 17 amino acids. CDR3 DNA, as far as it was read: TGTGCCAGCAGTATACCGACGACTGGGGGGAACTATGCT. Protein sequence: CASSIPTTGGNYA. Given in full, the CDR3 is CASSIPTTGGNYAEQFF.

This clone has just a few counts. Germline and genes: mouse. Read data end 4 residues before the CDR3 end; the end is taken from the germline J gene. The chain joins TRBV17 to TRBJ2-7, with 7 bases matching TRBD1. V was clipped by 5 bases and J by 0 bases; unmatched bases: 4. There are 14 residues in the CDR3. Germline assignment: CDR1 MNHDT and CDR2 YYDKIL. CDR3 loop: CASSPTGSSYEQYF. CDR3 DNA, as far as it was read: TGTGCTAGCAGTCCGACAGGGAGCTCCTAT.

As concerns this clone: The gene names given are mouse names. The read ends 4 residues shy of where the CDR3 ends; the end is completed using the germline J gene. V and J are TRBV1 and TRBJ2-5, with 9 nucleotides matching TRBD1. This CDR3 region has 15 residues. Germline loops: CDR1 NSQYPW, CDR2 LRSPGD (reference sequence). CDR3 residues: CTCSAEDRGRDTQYF. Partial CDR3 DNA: TGCACCTGCAGTGCAGAGGACAGGGGCCGGGAC.

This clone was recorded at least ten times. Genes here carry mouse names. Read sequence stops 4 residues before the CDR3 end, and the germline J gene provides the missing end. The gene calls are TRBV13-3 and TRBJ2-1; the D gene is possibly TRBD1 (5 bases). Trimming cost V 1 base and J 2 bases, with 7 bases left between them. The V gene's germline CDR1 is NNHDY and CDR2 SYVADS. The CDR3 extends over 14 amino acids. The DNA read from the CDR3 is TGTGCCAGCAGTGATCACAGGCACTATGCT. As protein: CASSDHRHYA. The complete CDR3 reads CASSDHRHYAEQFF.

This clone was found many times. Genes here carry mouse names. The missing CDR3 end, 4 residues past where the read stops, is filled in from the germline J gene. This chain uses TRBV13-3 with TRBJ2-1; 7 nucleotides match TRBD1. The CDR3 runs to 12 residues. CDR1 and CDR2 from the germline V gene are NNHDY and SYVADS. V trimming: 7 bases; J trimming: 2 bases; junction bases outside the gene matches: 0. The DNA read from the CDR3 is TGTGCCAGCGGGACAGACTATGCT. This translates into CASGTDYA. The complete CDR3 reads CASGTDYAEQFF.

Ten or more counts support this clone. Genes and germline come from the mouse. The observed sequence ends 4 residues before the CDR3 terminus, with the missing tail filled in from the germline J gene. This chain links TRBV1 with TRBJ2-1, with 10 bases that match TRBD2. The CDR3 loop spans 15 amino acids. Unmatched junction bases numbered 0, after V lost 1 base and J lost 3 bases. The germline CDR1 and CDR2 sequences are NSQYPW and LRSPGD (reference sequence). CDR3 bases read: TGCACCTGCAGTGCAGGACTGGGGGGCTATGCT. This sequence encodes CTCSAGLGGYA. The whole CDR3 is CTCSAGLGGYAEQFF.

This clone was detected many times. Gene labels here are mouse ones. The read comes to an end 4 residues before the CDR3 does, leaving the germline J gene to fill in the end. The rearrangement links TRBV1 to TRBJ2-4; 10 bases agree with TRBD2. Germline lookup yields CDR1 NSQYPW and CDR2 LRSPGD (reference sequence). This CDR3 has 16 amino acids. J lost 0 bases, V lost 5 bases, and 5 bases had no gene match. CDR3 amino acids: CTCSLDWGPSQNTLYF. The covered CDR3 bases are TGCACCTGCAGTCTGGACTGGGGGCCTAGTCAAAAC.

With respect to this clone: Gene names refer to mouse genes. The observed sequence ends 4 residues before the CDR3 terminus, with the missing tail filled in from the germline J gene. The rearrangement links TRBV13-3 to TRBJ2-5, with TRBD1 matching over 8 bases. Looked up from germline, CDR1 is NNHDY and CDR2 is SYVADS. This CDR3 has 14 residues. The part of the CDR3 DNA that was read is TGTGCCAGCAGTGATGCACAGGGGGGAGAC. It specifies CASSDAQGGD. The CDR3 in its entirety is CASSDAQGGDTQYF.

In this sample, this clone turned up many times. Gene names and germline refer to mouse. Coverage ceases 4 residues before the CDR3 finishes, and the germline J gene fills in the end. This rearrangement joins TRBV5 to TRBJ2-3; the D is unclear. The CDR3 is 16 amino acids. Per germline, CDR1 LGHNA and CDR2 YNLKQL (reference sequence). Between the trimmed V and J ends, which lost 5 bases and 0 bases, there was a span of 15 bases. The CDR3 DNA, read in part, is TGTGCCAGCAGCGTTGAGGTTTTGACTAGTGCAGAA. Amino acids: CASSVEVLTSAE. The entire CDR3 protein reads CASSVEVLTSAETLYF.

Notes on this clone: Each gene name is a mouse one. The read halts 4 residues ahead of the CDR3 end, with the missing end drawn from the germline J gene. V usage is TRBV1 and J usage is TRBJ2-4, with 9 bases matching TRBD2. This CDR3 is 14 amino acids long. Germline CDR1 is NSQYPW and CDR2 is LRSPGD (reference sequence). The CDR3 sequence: CTCSANWGENTLYF. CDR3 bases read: TGCACCTGCAGTGCGAACTGGGGGGAAAAC. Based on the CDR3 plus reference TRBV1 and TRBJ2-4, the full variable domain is VTLLEQNPRWRLVPRGQAVNLRCILKNSQYPWMSWYQQDLQKQLQWLFTLRSPGDKEVKSLPGADYLATRVTDTELRLQVANMSQGRTLYCTCSANWGENTLYFGAGTRLSVL.

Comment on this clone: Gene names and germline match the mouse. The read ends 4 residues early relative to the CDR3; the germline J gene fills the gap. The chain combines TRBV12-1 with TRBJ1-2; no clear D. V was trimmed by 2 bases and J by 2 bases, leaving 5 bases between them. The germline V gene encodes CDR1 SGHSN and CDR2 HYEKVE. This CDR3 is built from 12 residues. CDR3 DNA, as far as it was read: TGTGCCAGCTCTCCTGAGAACTCC. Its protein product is CASSPENS. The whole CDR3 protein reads CASSPENSDYTF.

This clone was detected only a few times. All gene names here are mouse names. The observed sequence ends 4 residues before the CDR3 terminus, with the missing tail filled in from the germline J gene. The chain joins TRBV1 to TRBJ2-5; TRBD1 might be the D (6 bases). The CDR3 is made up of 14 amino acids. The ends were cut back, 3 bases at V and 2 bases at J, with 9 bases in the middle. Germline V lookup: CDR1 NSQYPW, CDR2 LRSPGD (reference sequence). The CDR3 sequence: CTCSAGTPQDTQYF. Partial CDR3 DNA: TGCACCTGCAGTGCCGGGACACCCCAAGAC.

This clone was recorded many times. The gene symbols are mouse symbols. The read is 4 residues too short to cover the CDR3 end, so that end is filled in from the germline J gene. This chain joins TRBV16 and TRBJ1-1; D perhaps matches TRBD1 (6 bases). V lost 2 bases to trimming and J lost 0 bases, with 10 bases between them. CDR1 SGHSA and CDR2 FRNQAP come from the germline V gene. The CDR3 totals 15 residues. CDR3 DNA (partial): TGTGCAAGCAGCTTATTGGGGACAACAAACACA. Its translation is CASSLLGTTNT. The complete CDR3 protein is CASSLLGTTNTEVFF. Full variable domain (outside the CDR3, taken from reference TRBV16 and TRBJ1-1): NAGVIQTPRHKVTGKGQEATLWCEPISGHSAVFWYRQTIVQGLEFLTYFRNQAPIDDSGMPKERFSAQMPNQSHSTLKIQSTQPQDSAVYLCASSLLGTTNTEVFFGKGTRLTVV.

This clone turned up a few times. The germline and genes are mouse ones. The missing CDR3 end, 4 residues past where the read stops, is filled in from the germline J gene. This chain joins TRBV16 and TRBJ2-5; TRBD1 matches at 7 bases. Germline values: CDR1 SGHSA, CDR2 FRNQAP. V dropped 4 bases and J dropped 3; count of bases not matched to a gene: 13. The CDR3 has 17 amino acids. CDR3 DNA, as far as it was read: TGTGCAAGCAGCTCCCCTCCGACAGGGAGGGAGCAAGAC. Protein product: CASSSPPTGREQD. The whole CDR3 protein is CASSSPPTGREQDTQYF.

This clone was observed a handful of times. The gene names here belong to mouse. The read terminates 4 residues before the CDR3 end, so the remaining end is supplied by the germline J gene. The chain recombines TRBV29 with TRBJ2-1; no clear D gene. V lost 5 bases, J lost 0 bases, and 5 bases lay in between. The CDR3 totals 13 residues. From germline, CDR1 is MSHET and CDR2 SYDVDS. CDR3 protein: CASSQINYAEQFF. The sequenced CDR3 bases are TGTGCTAGCAGTCAGATTAACTATGCT.

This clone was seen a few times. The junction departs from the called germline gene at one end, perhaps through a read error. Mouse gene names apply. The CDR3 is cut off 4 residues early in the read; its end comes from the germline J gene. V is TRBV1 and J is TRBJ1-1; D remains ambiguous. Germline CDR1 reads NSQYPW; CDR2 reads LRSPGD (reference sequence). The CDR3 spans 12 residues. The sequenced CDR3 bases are TGCCCCTGCAGTGCCAGGCACACA. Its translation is CPCSARHT. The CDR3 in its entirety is CPCSARHTEVFF. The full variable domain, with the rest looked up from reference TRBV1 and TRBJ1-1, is VTLLEQNPRWRLVPRGQAVNLRCILKNSQYPWMSWYQQDLQKQLQWLFTLRSPGDKEVKSLPGADYLATRVTDTELRLQVANMSQGRTLYCPCSARHTEVFFGKGTRLTVV.

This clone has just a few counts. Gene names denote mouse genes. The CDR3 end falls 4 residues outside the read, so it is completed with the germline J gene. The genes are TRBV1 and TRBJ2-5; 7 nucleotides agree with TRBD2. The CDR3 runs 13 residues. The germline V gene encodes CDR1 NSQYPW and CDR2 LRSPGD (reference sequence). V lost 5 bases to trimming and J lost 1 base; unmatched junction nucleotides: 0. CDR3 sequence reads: CTCSTGDQDTQYF. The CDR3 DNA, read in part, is TGCACCTGCAGTACTGGGGACCAAGAC.

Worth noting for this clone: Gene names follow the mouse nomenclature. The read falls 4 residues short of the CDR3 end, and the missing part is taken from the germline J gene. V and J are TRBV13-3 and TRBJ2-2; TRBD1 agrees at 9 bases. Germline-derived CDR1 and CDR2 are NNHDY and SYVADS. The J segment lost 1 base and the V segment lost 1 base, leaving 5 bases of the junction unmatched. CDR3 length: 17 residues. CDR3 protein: CASSDNPTGGNTGQLYF. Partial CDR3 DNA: TGTGCCAGCAGTGATAACCCGACAGGGGGAAACACCGGG.